The 20 T cell receptor beta chains presented below share a single source sample, sequenced in a study of blood T cell repertoires in COVID-19. Method: immunoSEQ multiplex PCR; TCRdb's copy keeps in-frame clones and lacks some. The sample lists more than 350,000 clones, 85% to 90% occurring once. What was sequenced was PBMCs or T cells enriched from blood (not recorded which). The receptors were gathered from a woman aged 45-59 years who had recovered from COVID-19.

The chain links TRBV11-2 to TRBJ2-1, with unresolved D. CDR1 and CDR2 (germline): SGHAT, FQNNGV. This CDR3 is built from 11 residues. Trimming left V 5 bases short and J 4 bases short, with 3 bases between. Written as DNA, the CDR3 is TGTGCCAGCAGCCCTTACAATGAGCAGTTCTTC. As protein: CASSPYNEQFF.

The J gene is TRBJ2-7, the V gene TRBV4-2; possibly TRBD1 for D (5 bases). The V and J ends lost 0 bases and 0 bases respectively, with 18 bases between them. The CDR3 spans 18 residues. The germline CDR1 and CDR2 sequences are LGHNA and YNFKEQ. The CDR3 loop is CASSQEGADQTLSYEQYF. CDR3 nucleotide sequence: TGTGCCAGCAGCCAAGAAGGGGCGGACCAAACCCTCTCCTACGAGCAGTACTTC.

V usage is TRBV14 and J usage is TRBJ1-1; tentatively, D is TRBD1 (5 bases). Trimming stripped 0 bases from V and 2 bases from J, with 10 bases between. Germline V gene lookup returns CDR1 SGHDN and CDR2 FVKESK. This CDR3 is built from 15 residues. The CDR3 DNA reads TGTGCCAGCAGCCAAGAGGGACTCGGCAACACTGAAGCTTTCTTT. Its protein is CASSQEGLGNTEAFF. Full variable domain (rest looked up from reference TRBV14 and TRBJ1-1): EAGVTQFPSHSVIEKGQTVTLRCDPISGHDNLYWYRRVMGKEIKFLLHFVKESKQDESGMPNNRFLAERTGGTYSTLKVQPAELEDSGVYFCASSQEGLGNTEAFFGQGTRLTVV.

This clone has just a few counts. The chain carries TRBV21-1 and TRBJ2-7; TRBD1 is the table's D call, not checked against the DNA. TRBV21-1 is classified as a pseudogene. The CDR3 runs 17 residues. The CDR3 loop reads CASSKPRDILSSYEQYF. In nucleotides, the CDR3 is TGTGCCAGCAGCAAACCCCGCGACATTCTAAGCTCCTACGAGCAGTACTTC.

This clone has just one count. The rearrangement uses TRBV29-1 and TRBJ1-2, with 10 bases that match TRBD1. The CDR3 extends over 16 amino acids. V lost 6 bases and J lost 4; bases outside the gene matches: 14. Germline CDR1 is SQVTM and CDR2 is ANQGSEA. The CDR3 nucleotides read TGCAGCGTCCGACAGGGGGCCAGTTGGGGGGCCTATGGCTACACCTTC. It yields the protein CSVRQGASWGAYGYTF.

This chain links TRBV28 with TRBJ1-6, with a possible D match to TRBD1 (5 bases). Per germline, CDR1 MDHEN and CDR2 SYDVKM. The CDR3 sequence is 17 residues long. V was trimmed by 1 base and J by 2 bases, leaving 12 bases between them. CDR3: CASSLLGARTYNSPLHF. In DNA form, the CDR3 reads TGTGCCAGCAGTTTATTAGGGGCGAGAACCTATAATTCACCCCTCCACTTT. The full variable domain, with the rest looked up from reference TRBV28 and TRBJ1-6, is DVKVTQSSRYLVKRTGEKVFLECVQDMDHENMFWYRQDPGLGLRLIYFSYDVKMKEKGDIPEGYSVSREKKERFSLILESASTNQTSMYLCASSLLGARTYNSPLHFGNGTRLTVT.

This clone was detected once. The chain joins TRBV29-1 to TRBJ2-1, with TRBD1 matching over 7 bases. The germline V gene has CDR1 SQVTM and CDR2 ANQGSEA. The CDR3 length is 14 residues. Trimming at V came to 7 bases and at J to 2 bases, leaving 8 bases not matched to a gene. The CDR3 loop is CSASETGPYNEQFF. CDR3 sequence (DNA): TGCAGCGCATCCGAGACAGGGCCCTACAATGAGCAGTTCTTC.

The chain employs TRBV6-5 and TRBJ2-5; TRBD2 matches 8 bases. V dropped 8 bases and J dropped 5; count of bases not matched to a gene: 13. The CDR3 spans 15 residues. Germline lookup yields CDR1 MNHEY and CDR2 SVGAGI. CDR3 loop: CASQAGTRKGETQYF. The CDR3 nucleotides read TGTGCCAGCCAAGCAGGGACTAGGAAAGGGGAGACCCAGTACTTC.

J is TRBJ1-5 and V is TRBV5-1; perhaps TRBD1 as D (5 bases). CDR1 and CDR2 from the germline V gene are SGHRS and YFSETQ. CDR3 length: 16 amino acids. The V and J ends lost 3 bases and 7 bases respectively, with 20 bases between them. The CDR3 here is CASSCTRDSTDQPQHF. DNA of the CDR3: TGCGCCAGCAGCTGCACCAGGGATTCTACCGACCAGCCCCAGCATTTT.

J is TRBJ2-1 and V is TRBV9; 7 bases line up with TRBD1. CDR3 length: 14 amino acids. The germline gives CDR1 SGDLS, CDR2 YYNGEE. Trimming cost V 2 bases and J 9 bases; bases outside gene matches: 8. The CDR3 DNA sequence: TGTGCCAGCAGCGTGGGCAGGGGGTTGGGTGAGCAGTTCTTC. As protein: CASSVGRGLGEQFF.

The chain recombines TRBV28 with TRBJ2-7, with D possibly TRBD2 on 6 matching bases. This CDR3 contains 14 residues. V lost 7 bases to trimming and J lost 6 bases, with 19 bases between them. Germline V gives CDR1 MDHEN, CDR2 SYDVKM. In DNA form, the CDR3 reads TGTGCCAGCAACTTGATGGGGACTGCTCTCGAGCAGTACTTC. Residues: CASNLMGTALEQYF.

The chain is built from TRBV25-1 and TRBJ2-3; unclear D gene. This CDR3 contains 15 residues. V was cut by 2 bases and J by 0 bases, with 9 bases left in between. The germline gives CDR1 MGHDK, CDR2 SYGVNS. Here the CDR3 reads CASSERRVSTDTQYF. The CDR3 coding sequence is TGTGCCAGCAGTGAACGACGGGTTAGCACAGATACGCAGTATTTT.

The chain recombines TRBV27 with TRBJ2-7, with 11 positions matching TRBD2. CDR1 is MNHEY and CDR2 is SMNVEV in the germline V gene (reference sequence). The V segment lost 5 bases and the J segment 1 base; nucleotides outside the gene matches: 4. The CDR3 is 15 amino acids. CDR3 protein: CASSQTSGVSYEQYF. DNA of the CDR3: TGTGCCAGCAGTCAGACTAGCGGGGTGTCCTACGAGCAGTACTTC.

The chain carries TRBV14 and TRBJ2-7; D gene ambiguous. The CDR3 has 16 residues. Germline CDR1 is SGHDN and CDR2 is FVKESK. The V and J ends lost 0 bases and 2 bases respectively, with 14 bases between them. DNA for the CDR3: TGTGCCAGCAGCCAAGAAACCGGTTCGTCCCCCTACGAGCAGTACTTC. Protein: CASSQETGSSPYEQYF. The full variable domain, rest sourced from reference TRBV14 and TRBJ2-7, is EAGVTQFPSHSVIEKGQTVTLRCDPISGHDNLYWYRRVMGKEIKFLLHFVKESKQDESGMPNNRFLAERTGGTYSTLKVQPAELEDSGVYFCASSQETGSSPYEQYFGPGTRLTVT.

The chain combines TRBV7-9 with TRBJ1-2; D possibly corresponds to TRBD1 (6 bases). Germline CDR1 is SEHNR and CDR2 is FQNEAQ (reference sequence). The V gene lost 5 bases and the J gene lost 10 bases, with 11 bases spanning the gap. The CDR3 totals 11 residues. The CDR3 loop reads CASSQGQIYTF. DNA of the CDR3: TGTGCCAGCAGCCAAGGACAGATCTACACCTTC.

For the CDR3, the DNA is TGTGCCAGCAGTTTCTTCCGGACAGACGGGGCTGAAGCTTTCTTT. Amino acid sequence: CASSFFRTDGAEAFF. The V call is TRBV28, the J call TRBJ1-1; D might be TRBD1 (6 bases). CDR3 length: 15 amino acids. The V gene's germline CDR1 is MDHEN and CDR2 SYDVKM. V was trimmed by 3 bases and J by 6 bases, leaving 17 bases between them.

The genes are TRBV2 and TRBJ1-1, with D hard to call. Deletions cut 10 bases from V and 1 base from J, with 10 bases between. Germline assignment: CDR1 SNHLY and CDR2 FYNNEI. The CDR3 is made up of 12 amino acids. The CDR3: CATRSGNTEAFF. DNA for the CDR3: TGTGCCACCCGGTCAGGGAACACTGAAGCTTTCTTT.

The chain joins TRBV5-8 to TRBJ2-4; weak D call: TRBD1 (5 bases). Germline V lookup: CDR1 SGHTS, CDR2 YDEGEE. V dropped 4 bases and J dropped 8 bases, with 13 bases sitting between them. This CDR3 region has 13 residues. CDR3 coding DNA: TGTGCCAGCAGCCGGTCCAGGGTAGACATTCAGTACTTC. The encoded protein is CASSRSRVDIQYF. Full variable domain (missing parts from reference TRBV5-8 and TRBJ2-4): EAGVTQSPTHLIKTRGQQATLRCSPISGHTSVYWYQQALGLGLQFLLWYDEGEERNRGNFPPRFSGRQFPNYSSELNVNALELEDSALYLCASSRSRVDIQYFGAGTRLSVL.

Here the CDR3 DNA reads TGTGCTAGTGGTTTTGAGTACAGCTACAATGAGCAGTTCTTC. Protein: CASGFEYSYNEQFF. V gene TRBV12-5 combines with J gene TRBJ2-1; D is ambiguous. Germline CDR1 reads LGHNT; CDR2 reads FRNRAP. V lost 3 bases and J 3 bases, leaving 9 bases between the germline ends. This CDR3 is built from 14 residues.

The V gene is TRBV2, the J gene TRBJ1-6; 7 nucleotides line up with TRBD1. The CDR3 spans 14 residues. In germline, CDR1 is SNHLY, CDR2 FYNNEI. J was trimmed by 10 bases and V by 3 bases; bases with no gene match: 6. CDR3 coding DNA: TGTGCCAGCAGTGAGCAGGGGGAGACATCACCCCTCCACTTT. As protein: CASSEQGETSPLHF.